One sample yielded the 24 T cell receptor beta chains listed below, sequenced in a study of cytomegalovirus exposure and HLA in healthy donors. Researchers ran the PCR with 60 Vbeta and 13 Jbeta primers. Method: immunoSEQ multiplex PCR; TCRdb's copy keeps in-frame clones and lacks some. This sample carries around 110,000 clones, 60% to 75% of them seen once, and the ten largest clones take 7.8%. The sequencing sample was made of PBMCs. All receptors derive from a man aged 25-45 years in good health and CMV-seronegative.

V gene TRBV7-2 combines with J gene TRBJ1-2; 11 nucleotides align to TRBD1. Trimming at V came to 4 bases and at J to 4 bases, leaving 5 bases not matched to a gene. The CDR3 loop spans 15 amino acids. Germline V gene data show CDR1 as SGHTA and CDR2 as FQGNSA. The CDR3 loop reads CASSSGTGGAYGYTF. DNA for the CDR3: TGTGCCAGCAGCTCCGGGACAGGGGGGGCCTATGGCTACACCTTC.

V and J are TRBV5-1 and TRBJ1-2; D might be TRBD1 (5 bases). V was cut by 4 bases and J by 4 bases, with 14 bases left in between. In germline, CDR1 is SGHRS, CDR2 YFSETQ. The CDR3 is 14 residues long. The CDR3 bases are TGCGCCAGCAGCAAGGATTCCGGGGGCTATGGCTACACCTTC. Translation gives CASSKDSGGYGYTF.

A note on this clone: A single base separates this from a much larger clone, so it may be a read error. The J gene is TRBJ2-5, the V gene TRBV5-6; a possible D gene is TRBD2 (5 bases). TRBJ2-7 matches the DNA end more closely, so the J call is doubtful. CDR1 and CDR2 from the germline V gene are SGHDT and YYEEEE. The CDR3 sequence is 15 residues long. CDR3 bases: TGTGCCAGCAGCTTGGGACTAACGGGTCCCTACGAGCAGTACTTC. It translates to CASSLGLTGPYEQYF.

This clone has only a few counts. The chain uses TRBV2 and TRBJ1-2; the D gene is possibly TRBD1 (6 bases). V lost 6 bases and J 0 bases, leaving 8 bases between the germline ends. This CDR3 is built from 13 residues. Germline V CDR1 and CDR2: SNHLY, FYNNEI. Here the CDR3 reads CASRDRANYGYTF. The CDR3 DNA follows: TGTGCCAGCAGGGACAGAGCTAACTATGGCTACACCTTC.

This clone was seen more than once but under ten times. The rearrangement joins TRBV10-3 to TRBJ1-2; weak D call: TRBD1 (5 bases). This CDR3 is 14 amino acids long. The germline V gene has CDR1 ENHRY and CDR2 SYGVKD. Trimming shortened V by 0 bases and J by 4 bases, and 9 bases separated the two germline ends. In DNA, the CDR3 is TGTGCCATCAGTGAGTCGCAGGGTACCTATGGCTACACCTTC. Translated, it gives CAISESQGTYGYTF.

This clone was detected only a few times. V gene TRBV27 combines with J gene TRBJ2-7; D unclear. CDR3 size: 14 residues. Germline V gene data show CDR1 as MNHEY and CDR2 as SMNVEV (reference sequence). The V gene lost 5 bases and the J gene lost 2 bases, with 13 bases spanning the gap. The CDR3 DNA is TGTGCCAGCAGTGTCACTTTGAATCCCTACGAGCAGTACTTC. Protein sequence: CASSVTLNPYEQYF.

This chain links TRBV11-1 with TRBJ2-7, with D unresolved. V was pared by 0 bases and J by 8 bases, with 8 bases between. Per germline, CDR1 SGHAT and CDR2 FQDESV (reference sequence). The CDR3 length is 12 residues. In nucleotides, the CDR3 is TGTGCCAGCAGCTTAGCGAACAAGAAGCAGTACTTC. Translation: CASSLANKKQYF.

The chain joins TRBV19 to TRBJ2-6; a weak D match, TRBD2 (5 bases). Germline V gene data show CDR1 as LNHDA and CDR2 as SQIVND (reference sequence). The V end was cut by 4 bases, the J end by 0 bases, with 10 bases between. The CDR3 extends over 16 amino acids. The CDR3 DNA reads TGTGCCAGTAGTACGGGATCGAGCTCTGGGGCCAACGTCCTGACTTTC. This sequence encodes CASSTGSSSGANVLTF.

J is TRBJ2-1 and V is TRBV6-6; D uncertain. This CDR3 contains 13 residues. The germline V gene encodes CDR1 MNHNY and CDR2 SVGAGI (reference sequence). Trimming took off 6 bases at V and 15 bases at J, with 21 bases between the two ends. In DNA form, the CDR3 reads TGTGCCAGCAGCTCTGCAAGTAGAGTCATTGGGTTCTTC. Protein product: CASSSASRVIGFF.

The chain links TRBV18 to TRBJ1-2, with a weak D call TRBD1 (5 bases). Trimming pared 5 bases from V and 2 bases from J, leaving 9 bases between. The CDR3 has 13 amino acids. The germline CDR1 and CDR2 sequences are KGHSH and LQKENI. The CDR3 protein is CASSSQGNYGYTF. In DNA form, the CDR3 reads TGTGCCAGCTCAAGCCAGGGAAACTATGGCTACACCTTC.

The CDR3 loop reads CATSAASGDLNTGELFF. CDR3 nucleotides: TGTGCCACCAGCGCGGCTAGCGGGGATCTGAACACCGGGGAGCTGTTTTTT. This chain uses TRBV15 with TRBJ2-2; 9 nucleotides match TRBD2. V lost 5 bases, J lost 1 base, and 8 bases stayed unmatched. This CDR3 is built from 17 residues. Germline-derived CDR1 and CDR2 are LNHNV and YYDKDF (reference sequence).

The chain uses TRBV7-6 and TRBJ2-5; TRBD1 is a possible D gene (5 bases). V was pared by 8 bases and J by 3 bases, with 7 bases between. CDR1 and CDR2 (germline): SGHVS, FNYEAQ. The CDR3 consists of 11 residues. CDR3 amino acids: CASGAKETQYF. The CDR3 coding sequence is TGTGCCAGCGGGGCTAAAGAGACCCAGTACTTC.

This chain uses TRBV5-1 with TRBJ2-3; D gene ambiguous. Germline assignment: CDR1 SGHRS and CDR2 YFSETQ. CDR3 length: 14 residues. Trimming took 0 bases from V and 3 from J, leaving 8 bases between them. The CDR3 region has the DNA TGCGCCAGCAGCTTGGGCACCCTAACAGATACGCAGTATTTT. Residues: CASSLGTLTDTQYF.

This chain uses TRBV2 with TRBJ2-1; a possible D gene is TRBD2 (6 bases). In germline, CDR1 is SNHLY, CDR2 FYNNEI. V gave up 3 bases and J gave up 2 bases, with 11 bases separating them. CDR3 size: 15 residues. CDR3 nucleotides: TGTGCCAGCAGTGAGTTCACTAGCACCTACAATGAGCAGTTCTTC. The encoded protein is CASSEFTSTYNEQFF.

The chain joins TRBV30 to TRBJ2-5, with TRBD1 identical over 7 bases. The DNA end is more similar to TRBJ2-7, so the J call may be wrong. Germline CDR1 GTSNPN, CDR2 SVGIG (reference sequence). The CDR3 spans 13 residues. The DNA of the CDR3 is TGTGCCTGGAGCTCAGGGACAGCCTACGAGCAGTACTTC. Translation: CAWSSGTAYEQYF.

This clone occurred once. CDR3 protein: CASSQELGLAGGPQYF. The CDR3 DNA sequence: TGTGCCAGCAGCCAAGAACTAGGACTAGCGGGAGGGCCGCAGTACTTC. The rearrangement links TRBV14 to TRBJ2-7, with 15 nucleotides matching TRBD2. This CDR3 has 16 residues. The trim removed 0 bases at V and 9 bases at J, leaving 6 bases unmatched. CDR1 and CDR2 from the germline V gene are SGHDN and FVKESK.

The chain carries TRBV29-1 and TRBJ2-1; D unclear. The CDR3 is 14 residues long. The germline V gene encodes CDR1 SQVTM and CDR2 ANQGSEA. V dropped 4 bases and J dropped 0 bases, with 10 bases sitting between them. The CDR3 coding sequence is TGCAGCGTTGTTCTGGAGAACTCCTACAATGAGCAGTTCTTC. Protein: CSVVLENSYNEQFF.

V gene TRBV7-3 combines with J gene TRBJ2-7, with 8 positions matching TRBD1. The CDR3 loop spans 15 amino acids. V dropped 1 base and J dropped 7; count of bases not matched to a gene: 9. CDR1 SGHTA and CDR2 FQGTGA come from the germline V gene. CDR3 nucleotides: TGTGCCAGCAGCTTAATAGGGCAGGGGGCGAATGAGCAGTACTTC. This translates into CASSLIGQGANEQYF.

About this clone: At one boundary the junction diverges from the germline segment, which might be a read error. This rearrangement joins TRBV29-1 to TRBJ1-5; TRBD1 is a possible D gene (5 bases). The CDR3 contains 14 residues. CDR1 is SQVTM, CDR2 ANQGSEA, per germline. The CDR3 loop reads CSVGGGRQDQPHHF. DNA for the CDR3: TGCAGCGTTGGTGGGGGGAGGCAAGATCAGCCCCATCATTTT.

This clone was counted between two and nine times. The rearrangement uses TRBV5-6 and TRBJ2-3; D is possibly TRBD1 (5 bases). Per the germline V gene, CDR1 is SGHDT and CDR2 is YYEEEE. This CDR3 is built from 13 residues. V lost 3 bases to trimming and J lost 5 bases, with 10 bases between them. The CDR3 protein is CASSSWGGDTQYF. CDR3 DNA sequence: TGTGCCAGCAGCTCTTGGGGCGGAGATACGCAGTATTTT.

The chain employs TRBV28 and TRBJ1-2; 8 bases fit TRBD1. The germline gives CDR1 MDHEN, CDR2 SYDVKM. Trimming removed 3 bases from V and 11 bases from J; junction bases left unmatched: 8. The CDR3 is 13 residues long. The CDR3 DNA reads TGTGCCAGCAGTTTCGAATCCACAGGGGGATACACCTTC. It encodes CASSFESTGGYTF.

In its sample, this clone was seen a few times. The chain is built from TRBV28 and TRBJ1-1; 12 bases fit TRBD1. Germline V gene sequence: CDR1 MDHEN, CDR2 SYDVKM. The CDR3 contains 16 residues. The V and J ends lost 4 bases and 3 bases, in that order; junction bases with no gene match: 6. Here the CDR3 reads CASSSSGTGGYTEAFF. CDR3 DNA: TGTGCCAGCAGTTCTTCCGGGACAGGGGGCTACACTGAAGCTTTCTTT.

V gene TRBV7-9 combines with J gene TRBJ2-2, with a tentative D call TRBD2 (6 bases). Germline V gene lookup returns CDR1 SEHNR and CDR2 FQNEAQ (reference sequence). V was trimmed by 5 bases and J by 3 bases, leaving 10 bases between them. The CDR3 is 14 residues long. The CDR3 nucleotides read TGTGCCAGCAGCCCCGGGACTTACACCGGGGAGCTGTTTTTT. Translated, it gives CASSPGTYTGELFF.

The CDR3 region has the DNA TGTGCCAGCATCCAAGGCGGGCAAGGGGGAAAACTGTTTTTT. Translating it yields CASIQGGQGGKLFF. This sequence joins TRBV7-9 and TRBJ1-4; TRBD1 might be the D (6 bases). Germline CDR1 is SEHNR and CDR2 is FQNEAQ (reference sequence). The CDR3 loop spans 14 amino acids. The V end lost 7 bases, the J end lost 10 bases, and 19 bases lay between the germline ends.